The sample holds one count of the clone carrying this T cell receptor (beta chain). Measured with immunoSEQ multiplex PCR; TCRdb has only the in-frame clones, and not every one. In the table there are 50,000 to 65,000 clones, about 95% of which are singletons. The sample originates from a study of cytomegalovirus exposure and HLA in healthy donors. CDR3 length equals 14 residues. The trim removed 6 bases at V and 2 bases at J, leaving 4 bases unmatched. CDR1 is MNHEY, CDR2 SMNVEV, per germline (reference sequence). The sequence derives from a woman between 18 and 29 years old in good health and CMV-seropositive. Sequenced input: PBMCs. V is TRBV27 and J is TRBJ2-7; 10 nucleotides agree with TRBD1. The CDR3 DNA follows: TGTGCCAGCAGAAGGACAGGGGGAACCTACGAGCAGTACTTC. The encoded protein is CASRRTGGTYEQYF.